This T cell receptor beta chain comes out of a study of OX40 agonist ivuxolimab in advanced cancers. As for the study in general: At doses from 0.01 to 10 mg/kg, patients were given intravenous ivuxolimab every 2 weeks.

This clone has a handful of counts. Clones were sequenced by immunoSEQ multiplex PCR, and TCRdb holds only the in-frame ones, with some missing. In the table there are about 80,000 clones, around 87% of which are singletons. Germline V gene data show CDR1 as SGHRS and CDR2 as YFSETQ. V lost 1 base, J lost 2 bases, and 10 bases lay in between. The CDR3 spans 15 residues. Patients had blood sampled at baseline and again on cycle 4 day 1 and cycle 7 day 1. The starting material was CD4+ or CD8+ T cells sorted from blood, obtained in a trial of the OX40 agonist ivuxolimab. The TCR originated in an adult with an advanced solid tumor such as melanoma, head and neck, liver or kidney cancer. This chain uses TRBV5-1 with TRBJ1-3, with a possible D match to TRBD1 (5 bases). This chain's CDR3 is CASSLTAGPGNTIYF. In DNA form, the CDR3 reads TGCGCCAGCAGCTTGACGGCAGGGCCTGGAAACACCATATATTTT.